The 5 T cell receptor beta chains reported below all come from one sample, sequenced in a study of cytomegalovirus exposure and HLA in healthy donors. Primers: 60 Vbeta forward and 13 Jbeta reverse. Profiling relied on immunoSEQ multiplex PCR, and the TCRdb table lists in-frame clones only, not all of them. Reported are 75,000 to 95,000 clones; the ten largest clones contain 1.5%. The sequencing sample was made of PBMCs. These receptors originate from a woman between 55 and 75 years old in good health and CMV-seronegative.

V usage is TRBV13 and J usage is TRBJ2-5; 7 nucleotides align to TRBD2. V lost 5 bases and J lost 2; bases outside the gene matches: 14. Germline V CDR1 and CDR2: PRHDT, FYEKMQ (reference sequence). The CDR3 spans 17 residues. CDR3: CASSVRHRTGGQETQYF. The CDR3 DNA sequence: TGTGCCAGCAGCGTCCGACACCGTACGGGGGGACAAGAGACCCAGTACTTC.

The genes are TRBV9 and TRBJ2-2; TRBD2 matches at 9 bases. CDR1 is SGDLS and CDR2 is YYNGEE in the germline V gene. The trim removed 0 bases at V and 5 bases at J, leaving 2 bases unmatched. There are 15 residues in the CDR3. The DNA for the CDR3 is TGTGCCAGCAGCGTAGAGAGCGGGAGGACCGGGGAGCTGTTTTTT. Translating gives CASSVESGRTGELFF.

This chain links TRBV19 with TRBJ1-2, with D possibly being TRBD1 (5 bases). V lost 11 bases and J 8 bases, leaving 15 bases between the germline ends. This CDR3 is 11 amino acids long. Per the germline V gene, CDR1 is LNHDA and CDR2 is SQIVND (reference sequence). CDR3 DNA: TGTGCCGGGAGGGGCGAGGTGGGCTACACCTTC. This encodes CAGRGEVGYTF. Using reference TRBV19 and TRBJ1-2 for the parts outside the CDR3, the full variable domain is DGGITQSPKYLFRKEGQNVTLSCEQNLNHDAMYWYRQDPGQGLRLIYYSQIVNDFQKGDIAEGYSVSREKKESFPLTVTSAQKNPTAFYLCAGRGEVGYTFGSGTRLTVV.

The rearrangement joins TRBV4-1 to TRBJ2-7, with 7 nucleotides matching TRBD1. Germline CDR1 is MGHRA and CDR2 is YSYEKL. The ends lost 0 bases at V and 3 bases at J; junction bases unmatched: 8. CDR3 length: 16 amino acids. In nucleotides, the CDR3 is TGCGCCAGCAGCCAAGATAAAGGGGGCGCGGGCTACGAGCAGTACTTC. Translation: CASSQDKGGAGYEQYF.

The CDR3 sequence: CAGQTGDQPQHF. CDR3 in DNA: TGTGCCGGGCAAACAGGGGATCAGCCCCAGCATTTT. V is TRBV19 and J is TRBJ1-5; 7 bases are a match to TRBD1. V lost 11 bases and J lost 5; bases outside the gene matches: 6. Germline-derived CDR1 and CDR2 are LNHDA and SQIVND (reference sequence). CDR3 length equals 12 residues.